The clone carrying this TCR beta chain was recorded many times. What it binds is not known. The CDR3 loop spans 15 amino acids. Looked up from germline, CDR1 is SGHRS and CDR2 is YFSETQ. Trimming took off 0 bases at V and 0 bases at J, with 9 bases between the two ends. This sample is drawn from a study of response to subunit inactivated influenza vaccine. The study, taken as a whole, reports: The study's authors posited that every seasonal influenza vaccination enlists few new T cells.

TCRdb ran MiXCR on the RT-PCR reads and lists one entry per CDR3 protein. The sample has about 780,000 distinct CDR3 sequences, approximately 17% seen once. The origin of this receptor is a man aged 50-59 years who received an inactivated influenza vaccine. V and J are TRBV5-1 and TRBJ1-1; possibly TRBD1 for D (5 bases). Source: PBMCs from blood, taken roughly 5 days after vaccination. The CDR3 loop reads CASSLAGAMNTEAFF. CDR3 DNA sequence: TGCGCCAGCAGCTTGGCCGGGGCAATGAACACTGAAGCTTTCTTT.